This is a list of T cell receptor beta chains from one sample in a study of identical twins. From the 5' RACE reads, TCRdb called clonotypes with MiXCR, one entry per CDR3 protein. The table lists 460,000 or so distinct CDR3 sequences, 11% to 15% of them singletons, with roughly 0.5% in the top ten. The sample also formed part of further work on yellow fever vaccine responses in identical twins.

The sample consisted of CD4+ T cells sorted from blood. These receptors originate from a woman aged 18-30 years in good health. CDR3s include the opening cysteine and the closing phenylalanine or tryptophan. A D gene is named only where the DNA matches it firmly. The size entry is marked missing in some rows and otherwise reads once, few, many or a size class.

DNA,CDR3,V,J,D,size
TGCAGTGCTAGAGGCCTCGGGATTTACGAGCAGTACTTC,CSARGLGIYEQYF,TRBV20-1,TRBJ2-7,-,-
TGTGCCAGCAGCTTATTACAGATCATTAACAATGAGCAGTTCTTC,CASSLLQIINNEQFF,TRBV11-2,TRBJ2-1,-,many
TGTGCCAGCAGTTTTTTGTGGCCTAATGAAAAACTGTTTTTT,CASSFLWPNEKLFF,TRBV12-3/TRBV12-4,TRBJ1-4,-,many
TGCAGTGCTAGTTCCGTAGTCGGAGTAGGCTACGAGCAGTACTTC,CSASSVVGVGYEQYF,TRBV20-1,TRBJ2-7,-,-
TGTGCCAGCAGTAAAGGGGGCAAGGGCAATGAGCAGTTCTTC,CASSKGGKGNEQFF,TRBV6-1,TRBJ2-1,TRBD1,-
TGTGCCAGCAACCTGGGACTAGCGGGGGCTGATACGCAGTATTTT,CASNLGLAGADTQYF,TRBV11-2,TRBJ2-3,TRBD2,few
TGTGCCAGCACCCTATCCTGGGCCCAACAAGAGACCCAGTACTTC,CASTLSWAQQETQYF,TRBV7-9,TRBJ2-5,-,-
TGTGCCAGCAGTTGGCGAGGGTTCCACGAGCAGTACTTC,CASSWRGFHEQYF,TRBV6-5,TRBJ2-7,-,-
TGTGCCAGCTTTAGTGGGACTAGCGGCCTAGGTGAGCAGTTCTTC,CASFSGTSGLGEQFF,TRBV25-1,TRBJ2-1,TRBD2,few
TGTGCCAGCATCAAAGACGGGGTCGCCTACGAGCAGTACTTC,CASIKDGVAYEQYF,TRBV6-2/TRBV6-3,TRBJ2-7,-,few
TGTGCCAGCTCGTCTCCCAGACGTTGGGAGACCCAGTACTTC,CASSSPRRWETQYF,TRBV11-2,TRBJ2-5,-,-
TGCGCCAGCAGCTTGACGACAGCCTCCTACGAGCAGTACTTC,CASSLTTASYEQYF,TRBV5-1,TRBJ2-7,-,few
TGTGCCAGCATCAACAGGGGGCTGGGGGGTGAAGCTTTCTTT,CASINRGLGGEAFF,TRBV6-1,TRBJ1-1,TRBD1,-
TGTGCCAGCAGGCCCCAGGGGGGTGGAGAGACCCAGTACTTC,CASRPQGGGETQYF,TRBV4-2,TRBJ2-5,-,-
TGCAGTGCTAGCAAAACGAGCACCGGGGAGCTGTTTTTT,CSASKTSTGELFF,TRBV20-1,TRBJ2-2,-,-
TGCAGCGTTGACCGGACAGGGAGAAGGGCAGATACGCAGTATTTT,CSVDRTGRRADTQYF,TRBV29-1,TRBJ2-3,TRBD1,few
TGCAGTGCTCCCTTTTGGCAAGAGACCCAGTACTTC,CSAPFWQETQYF,TRBV20-1,TRBJ2-5,-,-
TGTGCCAGCAGCTTAGAGGTCCTAGCTAACTATGGCTACACCTTC,CASSLEVLANYGYTF,TRBV7-2,TRBJ1-2,-,many
TGTGCTAGTGGTTTGGTACGGGGGGAGCAGTACTTC,CASGLVRGEQYF,TRBV12-5,TRBJ2-7,-,few
TGCGCCACGTCTAGGGGAGAGGGTGAGCAGTTCTTC,CATSRGEGEQFF,TRBV4-3,TRBJ2-1,-,few
TGTGCCAGCAGTTACCTAGCAGGCCTTTCCTACGAGCAGTACTTC,CASSYLAGLSYEQYF,TRBV6-5,TRBJ2-7,-,-
TGCGCCAGCAGCTTGGGGCCGACAGGGAACACTGAAGCTTTCTTT,CASSLGPTGNTEAFF,TRBV5-1,TRBJ1-1,-,many
TGTGCCAGCAGCGTAGGTAGTTCGAGCGGGAGGTTTTCGTTTGTGTATGAGCAGTTCTTC,CASSVGSSSGRFSFVYEQFF,TRBV9,TRBJ2-1,TRBD2,-
TGCGGCCATAGCCGTAGCACAGATACGCAGTATTTT,CGHSRSTDTQYF,TRBV29-1,TRBJ2-3,-,few
TGCGCCAGCAGCCAAGTATCGCTCTCTTACAATGAGCAGTTCTTC,CASSQVSLSYNEQFF,TRBV4-3,TRBJ2-1,-,many
TGTGCCAGCAGCTTAAGAAGTCCCGGGGAGCTGTTTTTT,CASSLRSPGELFF,TRBV7-3,TRBJ2-2,-,few
TGTGCCTGGAGTGTACAGACCTATGGCTACACCTTC,CAWSVQTYGYTF,TRBV30,TRBJ1-2,-,-
TGTGCCAGCAGTGAAACGGGAGTAAAGACCCAGTACTTC,CASSETGVKTQYF,TRBV25-1,TRBJ2-5,-,many
TGCGCCAGCAGCCTAGCGGGCCACGAGCAGTACTTC,CASSLAGHEQYF,TRBV4-3,TRBJ2-7,TRBD2,-